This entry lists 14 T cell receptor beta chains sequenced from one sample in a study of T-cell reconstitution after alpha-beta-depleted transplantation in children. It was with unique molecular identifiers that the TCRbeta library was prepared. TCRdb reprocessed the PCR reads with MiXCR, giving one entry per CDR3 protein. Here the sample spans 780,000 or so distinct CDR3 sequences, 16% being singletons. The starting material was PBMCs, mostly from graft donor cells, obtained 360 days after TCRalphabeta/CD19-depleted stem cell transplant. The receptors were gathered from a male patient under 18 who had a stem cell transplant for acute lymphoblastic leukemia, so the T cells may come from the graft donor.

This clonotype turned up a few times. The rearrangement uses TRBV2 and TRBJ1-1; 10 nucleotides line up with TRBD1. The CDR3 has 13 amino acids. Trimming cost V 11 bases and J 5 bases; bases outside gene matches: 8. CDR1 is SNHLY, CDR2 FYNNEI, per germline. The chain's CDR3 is CAGQRTGGTEAFF. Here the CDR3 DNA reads TGTGCCGGCCAAAGGACAGGGGGGACTGAAGCTTTCTTT.

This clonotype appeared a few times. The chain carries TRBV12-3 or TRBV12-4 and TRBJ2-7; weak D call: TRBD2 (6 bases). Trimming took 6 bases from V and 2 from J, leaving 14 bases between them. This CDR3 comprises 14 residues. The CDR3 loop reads CASSGGRTPYEQYF. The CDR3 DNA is TGTGCCAGCAGCGGGGGACGGACTCCCTACGAGCAGTACTTC.

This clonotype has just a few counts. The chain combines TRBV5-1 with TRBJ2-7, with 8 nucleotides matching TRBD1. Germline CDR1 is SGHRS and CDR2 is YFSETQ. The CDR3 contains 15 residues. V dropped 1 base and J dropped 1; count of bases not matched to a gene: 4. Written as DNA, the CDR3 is TGCGCCAGCAGCTTGACCAGACAGGGGTCCTACGAGCAGTACTTC. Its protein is CASSLTRQGSYEQYF.

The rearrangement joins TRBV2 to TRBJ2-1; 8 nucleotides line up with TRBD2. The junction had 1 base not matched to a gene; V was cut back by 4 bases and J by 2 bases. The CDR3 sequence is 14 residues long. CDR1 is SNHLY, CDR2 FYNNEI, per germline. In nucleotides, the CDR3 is TGTGCCAGCAGTGGGACTAGCACCTACAATGAGCAGTTCTTC. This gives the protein CASSGTSTYNEQFF.

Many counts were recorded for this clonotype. The DNA of the CDR3 is TGTGCCAGCAGCTCGGGGACAGGGGGCGAAAGTCAGCCCCAGCATTTT. Protein sequence: CASSSGTGGESQPQHF. The genes are TRBV5-5 and TRBJ1-5; 12 positions agree with TRBD1. With 3 bases clipped from V and 6 bases from J, the junction kept 7 bases outside the gene matches. Germline-derived CDR1 and CDR2 are SGHKS and YYEKEE (reference sequence). This CDR3 has 16 amino acids.

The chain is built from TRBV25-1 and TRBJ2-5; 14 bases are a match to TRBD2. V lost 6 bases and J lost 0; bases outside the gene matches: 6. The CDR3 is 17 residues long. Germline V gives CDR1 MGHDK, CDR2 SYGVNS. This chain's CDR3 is CASSWTSGRRYQETQYF. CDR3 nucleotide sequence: TGTGCCAGCAGCTGGACTAGCGGGAGGCGGTACCAAGAGACCCAGTACTTC. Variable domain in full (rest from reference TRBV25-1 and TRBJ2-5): EADIYQTPRYLVIGTGKKITLECSQTMGHDKMYWYQQDPGMELHLIHYSYGVNSTEKGDLSSESTVSRIRTEHFPLTLESARPSHTSQYLCASSWTSGRRYQETQYFGPGTRLLVL.

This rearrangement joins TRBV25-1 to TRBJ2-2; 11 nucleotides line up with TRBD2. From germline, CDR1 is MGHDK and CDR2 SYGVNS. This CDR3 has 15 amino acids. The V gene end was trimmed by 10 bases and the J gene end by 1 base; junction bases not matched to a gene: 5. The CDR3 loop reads CATLGLAENTGELFF. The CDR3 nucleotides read TGTGCCACCCTGGGACTAGCGGAGAACACCGGGGAGCTGTTTTTT.

The CDR3 region has the DNA TGTGCCAGCAGCTCCCGACCGGTGATCGGGGGCACAGATACGCAGTATTTT. Its protein product is CASSSRPVIGGTDTQYF. The J gene is TRBJ2-3, the V gene TRBV7-7; TRBD2 is a possible D gene (5 bases). Per germline, CDR1 SSHAT and CDR2 FNYEAQ (reference sequence). V was cut by 4 bases and J by 1 base, with 18 bases left in between. The CDR3 totals 17 residues.

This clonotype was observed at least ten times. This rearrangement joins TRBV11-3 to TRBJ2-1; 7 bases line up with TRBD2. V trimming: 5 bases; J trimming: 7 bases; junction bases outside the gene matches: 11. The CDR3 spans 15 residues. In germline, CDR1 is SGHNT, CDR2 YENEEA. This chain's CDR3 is CASSLGAGASNEQFF. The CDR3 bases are TGTGCCAGCAGCCTCGGTGCGGGAGCGTCAAATGAGCAGTTCTTC.

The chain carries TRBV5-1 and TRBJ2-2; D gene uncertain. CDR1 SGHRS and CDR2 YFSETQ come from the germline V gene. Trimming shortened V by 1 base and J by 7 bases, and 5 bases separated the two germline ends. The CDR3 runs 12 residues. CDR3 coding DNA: TGCGCCAGCAGCTTGATGTACGGGGAGCTGTTTTTT. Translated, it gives CASSLMYGELFF.

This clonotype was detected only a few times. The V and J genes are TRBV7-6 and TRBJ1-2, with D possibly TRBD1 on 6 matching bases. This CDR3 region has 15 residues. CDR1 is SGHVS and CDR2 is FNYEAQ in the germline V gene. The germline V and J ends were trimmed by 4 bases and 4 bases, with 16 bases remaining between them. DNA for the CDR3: TGTGCCAGCAGCTCTTTCCGGGACACCCTCTATGGCTACACCTTC. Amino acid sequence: CASSSFRDTLYGYTF.

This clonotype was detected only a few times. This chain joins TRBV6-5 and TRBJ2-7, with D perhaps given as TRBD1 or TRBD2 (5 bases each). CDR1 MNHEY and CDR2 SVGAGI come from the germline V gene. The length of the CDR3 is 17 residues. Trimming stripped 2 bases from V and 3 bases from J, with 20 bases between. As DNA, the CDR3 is TGTGCCAGCAGTTACCAAGAGCCGGGACGGTGGAACTACGAGCAGTACTTC. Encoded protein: CASSYQEPGRWNYEQYF.

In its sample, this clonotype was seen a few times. The CDR3 protein is CASSLRGLLFF. The CDR3 DNA follows: TGTGCCAGCAGTTTAAGGGGTTTGCTGTTTTTT. The rearrangement links TRBV12-3 or TRBV12-4 to TRBJ2-2; a possible D gene is TRBD1 (5 bases). V was pared by 2 bases and J by 13 bases, with 8 bases between. The CDR3 totals 11 residues.

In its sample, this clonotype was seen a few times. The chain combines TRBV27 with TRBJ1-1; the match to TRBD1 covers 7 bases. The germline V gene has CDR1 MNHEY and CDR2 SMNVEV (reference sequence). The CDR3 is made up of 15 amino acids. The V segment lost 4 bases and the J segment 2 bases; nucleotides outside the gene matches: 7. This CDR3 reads CASSSLTGLNTEAFF. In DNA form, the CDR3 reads TGTGCCAGCAGTTCCCTGACAGGGCTAAACACTGAAGCTTTCTTT.